This entry lists 13 T cell receptor beta chains sequenced from one sample in a study of blood T cell repertoires in COVID-19 (TCRdb year 2020). Libraries were built with the immunoSEQ multiplex PCR assay. Not all clones reach the TCRdb copy of this immuneACCESS table, which keeps in-frame sequences only. Checked studies attribute under half of the gap to unresolved V genes and leave the rest unexplained. The table for this sample lists some 160,000 clones; around 85% of them were counted only once. The ten largest account for 4% of the sample. The sequencing sample was made of peripheral blood. These receptors came from a woman between 65 and 79 years old with acute or convalescent COVID-19.

The J gene is TRBJ1-2, the V gene TRBV3-1 (or the pseudogene TRBV3-2); D is perhaps TRBD1 (6 bases). The germline V gene encodes CDR1 LGHDT and CDR2 YNNKEL (reference sequence). CDR3 size: 16 residues. V lost 4 bases to trimming and J lost 5 bases, with 20 bases between them. The CDR3 is CASSPHNRVGKYGYTF. The CDR3 DNA reads TGTGCCAGCAGCCCTCATAACAGGGTAGGGAAGTATGGCTACACCTTC.

The V call is TRBV9, the J call TRBJ1-1; D gene ambiguous. In germline, CDR1 is SGDLS, CDR2 YYNGEE. The CDR3 has 13 amino acids. With 4 bases removed from V and 4 bases from J, the gap between germline ends came to 11 bases. The CDR3 nucleotides read TGTGCCAGCAGCTCTCCAGGTCTCACTGAAGCTTTCTTT. Its protein product is CASSSPGLTEAFF.

This clone was recorded only once. The chain carries TRBV5-1 and TRBJ1-1; 8 nucleotides align to TRBD1. The J segment lost 4 bases and the V segment lost 4 bases, leaving 6 bases of the junction unmatched. CDR1 and CDR2 (germline): SGHRS, YFSETQ. CDR3 length: 14 residues. The CDR3 sequence: CASSPTGVFTEAFF. The CDR3 region has the DNA TGCGCCAGCAGCCCGACAGGGGTTTTCACTGAAGCTTTCTTT.

The chain is built from TRBV28 and TRBJ1-6, with D perhaps TRBD1 (6 bases). CDR1 and CDR2 (germline): MDHEN, SYDVKM. The germline V and J ends were trimmed by 6 bases and 9 bases, with 15 bases remaining between them. This CDR3 spans 14 amino acids. CDR3 amino acids: CASSFDRSSSPLHF. Here the CDR3 DNA reads TGTGCCAGCAGCTTTGACAGGAGTAGTTCACCCCTCCACTTT.

The chain recombines TRBV18 with TRBJ1-1, with a tentative D call TRBD1 (6 bases). Trimming pared 3 bases from V and 1 base from J, leaving 15 bases between. In germline, CDR1 is KGHSH, CDR2 LQKENI. The CDR3 totals 16 residues. This CDR3 is CASSPTRQATNTEAFF. CDR3 bases: TGTGCCAGCTCACCTACCAGACAGGCGACGAACACTGAAGCTTTCTTT.

In this sample, this clone turned up once. This chain links TRBV27 with TRBJ1-1; D is perhaps TRBD1 (5 bases). Germline-derived CDR1 and CDR2 are MNHEY and SMNVEV (reference sequence). CDR3 length: 12 residues. Trimming shortened V by 3 bases and J by 10 bases, and 12 bases separated the two germline ends. The CDR3 loop is CASSFLGGLAFF. Here the CDR3 DNA reads TGTGCCAGCAGTTTCCTGGGGGGACTAGCTTTCTTT.

V and J are TRBV10-3 and TRBJ1-4, with 7 bases that match TRBD1. The CDR3 loop spans 16 amino acids. V lost 4 bases and J lost 0; bases outside the gene matches: 5. CDR1 ENHRY and CDR2 SYGVKD come from the germline V gene. The CDR3 nucleotides are TGTGCCATCAGTGCGGGACAGATAACAACTAATGAAAAACTGTTTTTT. This encodes CAISAGQITTNEKLFF.

This chain connects TRBV7-9 to TRBJ2-7; TRBD2 agrees at 9 bases. From germline, CDR1 is SEHNR and CDR2 FQNEAQ (reference sequence). This CDR3 contains 15 residues. Trimming at V came to 5 bases and at J to 3 bases, leaving 8 bases not matched to a gene. DNA for the CDR3: TGTGCCAGCAGCACTTCTAGCGGGGCAAACTACGAGCAGTACTTC. This codes for CASSTSSGANYEQYF. The variable domain in full, with the rest retrieved from reference TRBV7-9 and TRBJ2-7, is DTGVSQNPRHKITKRGQNVTFRCDPISEHNRLYWYRQTLGQGPEFLTYFQNEAQLEKSRLLSDRFSAERPKGSFSTLEIQRTEQGDSAMYLCASSTSSGANYEQYFGPGTRLTVT.

This sequence joins TRBV4-2 and TRBJ1-2; 7 positions match TRBD1. Germline V CDR1 and CDR2: LGHNA, YNFKEQ. CDR3 length: 15 residues. V shed 4 bases and J 4 bases; nucleotides not matched to a gene: 9. The chain's CDR3 is CASSPSRQGAYGYTF. CDR3 coding DNA: TGTGCCAGCAGCCCTAGTCGACAGGGTGCCTATGGCTACACCTTC.

The chain has TRBV9 and TRBJ1-2; the D is unclear. This CDR3 region has 15 residues. Germline CDR1 is SGDLS and CDR2 is YYNGEE. V was pared by 0 bases and J by 4 bases, with 13 bases between. For the CDR3, the DNA is TGTGCCAGCAGCGTAGACCCTTCGGGGTCCTATGGCTACACCTTC. Translated: CASSVDPSGSYGYTF.

The chain uses TRBV4-1 and TRBJ2-3; D unresolved. CDR1 is MGHRA and CDR2 is YSYEKL in the germline V gene. The ends were cut back, 1 base at V and 5 bases at J, with 7 bases in the middle. This CDR3 spans 13 amino acids. The CDR3 DNA reads as TGCGCCAGCAGCCAAGTTCTAAGAGATACGCAGTATTTT. Encoded protein: CASSQVLRDTQYF.

The J gene is TRBJ2-3, the V gene TRBV11-3, with 11 bases lining up with TRBD2. The CDR3 loop spans 16 amino acids. V shed 0 bases, J shed 4 bases, and the junction held 3 bases outside the gene matches. CDR1 and CDR2 from the germline V gene are SGHNT and YENEEA. DNA for the CDR3: TGTGCCAGCAGCTTAGATCCACTAGCGGGAGCAGATACGCAGTATTTT. This gives the protein CASSLDPLAGADTQYF. Looking up the rest from reference TRBV11-3 and TRBJ2-3 gives the full variable domain: EAGVVQSPRYKIIEKKQPVAFWCNPISGHNTLYWYLQNLGQGPELLIRYENEEAVDDSQLPKDRFSAERLKGVDSTLKIQPAELGDSAVYLCASSLDPLAGADTQYFGPGTRLTVL.

A single count supports this clone. This chain uses TRBV9 with TRBJ2-5, with TRBD2 matching over 11 bases. CDR3 size: 15 residues. Germline-derived CDR1 and CDR2 are SGDLS and YYNGEE. V shed 4 bases, J shed 5 bases, and the junction held 7 bases outside the gene matches. CDR3 residues: CASSRTSGSYETQYF. CDR3 in DNA: TGTGCCAGCAGCCGAACTAGCGGGAGTTATGAGACCCAGTACTTC.